A single sample is the source of the 11 T cell receptor beta chains below, sequenced in a study of post-analysis software for immune sequencing data. Broader study findings: TRBV segments more frequent in patients than in controls numbered roughly five and included TRBV5-6, TRBV5-1 and TRBV20-1.

Each TCR beta cDNA library carried unique molecular identifiers. TCRdb analysed the PCR reads with MiXCR anew, one entry per CDR3 protein. Of about 460,000 distinct CDR3 sequences listed, under 55% are singletons. The antigens of these receptors remain unknown. The sequenced material came from blood. The receptor source for this set is a girl aged 10 to 17 with multiple sclerosis.

The V and J genes are TRBV11-2 and TRBJ2-4; TRBD2 matches 7 bases. The CDR3 runs to 15 residues. Germline V CDR1 and CDR2: SGHAT, FQNNGV. Trimming removed 1 base from V and 15 bases from J; junction bases left unmatched: 15. The chain's CDR3 is CASSLGGSGTYERYF. The CDR3, as DNA: TGTGCCAGCAGCTTAGGCGGGAGCGGGACCTACGAGCGGTACTTC.

The chain has TRBV24-1 and TRBJ1-1; D remains ambiguous. The CDR3 totals 13 residues. Trimming removed 12 bases at V and 5 bases at J, with 18 bases between. Germline assignment: CDR1 KGHDR and CDR2 SFDVKD. The CDR3 DNA is TGTGCCTGTGGCTCAGCAGGAGGGACTGAAGCTTTCTTT. Translating it yields CACGSAGGTEAFF.

The chain has TRBV4-3 and TRBJ1-2; 7 bases fit TRBD1. The J segment lost 5 bases and the V segment lost 5 bases, leaving 11 bases of the junction unmatched. The V gene's germline CDR1 is LGHNA and CDR2 YSLEER. This CDR3 has 15 residues. The CDR3 DNA reads TGCGCCAGCAGCTACGAGGACAGGACCTATTATGGCTACACCTTC. Translated: CASSYEDRTYYGYTF.

In its sample, this clonotype was seen a few times. V and J are TRBV7-2 and TRBJ2-7, with D perhaps matching TRBD2 (5 bases). Germline lookup yields CDR1 SGHTA and CDR2 FQGNSA. The length of the CDR3 is 16 residues. Deletions cut 5 bases from V and 0 bases from J, with 17 bases between. The CDR3 spells CASSLLGAAVSYEQYF. CDR3 nucleotide sequence: TGTGCCAGCAGCCTTTTGGGAGCAGCCGTCTCCTACGAGCAGTACTTC.

The chain recombines TRBV5-1 with TRBJ2-1; 9 bases agree with TRBD1. Germline V gives CDR1 SGHRS, CDR2 YFSETQ. V lost 4 bases to trimming and J lost 0 bases; unmatched junction nucleotides: 8. This CDR3 has 17 amino acids. DNA of the CDR3: TGCGCCAGCAGCCCCCGACAGGGGGAAGGCTCCTACAATGAGCAGTTCTTC. Encoded protein: CASSPRQGEGSYNEQFF.

The chain links TRBV9 to TRBJ2-5, with a weak D call TRBD2 (5 bases). The germline V and J ends were trimmed by 3 bases and 2 bases, with 17 bases remaining between them. CDR1 SGDLS and CDR2 YYNGEE come from the germline V gene. The CDR3 is made up of 16 amino acids. CDR3 sequence: CASSEAVRATQETQYF. In DNA, the CDR3 is TGTGCCAGCAGCGAGGCGGTGAGGGCTACTCAAGAGACCCAGTACTTC.

The rearrangement links TRBV27 to TRBJ2-3; 10 positions match TRBD2. V dropped 5 bases and J dropped 14; count of bases not matched to a gene: 7. The CDR3 is 12 residues long. The germline CDR1 and CDR2 sequences are MNHEY and SMNVEV (reference sequence). CDR3 sequence (DNA): TGTGCCAGCAGTATTAAAAGCGGGAGGGTGTATTTT. Protein: CASSIKSGRVYF.

This clonotype was seen a handful of times. The V gene is TRBV4-1, the J gene TRBJ2-1; D is uncertain. Looked up from germline, CDR1 is MGHRA and CDR2 is YSYEKL. The CDR3 covers 15 residues. V was clipped by 3 bases and J by 0 bases, with 9 bases between them. CDR3 region: CASSQVGSSYNEQFF. The DNA for the CDR3 is TGCGCCAGCAGCCAGGTAGGAAGCTCCTACAATGAGCAGTTCTTC.

This chain joins TRBV9 and TRBJ2-5; D remains unclear. CDR1 is SGDLS and CDR2 is YYNGEE in the germline V gene. V lost 1 base and J 5 bases, leaving 15 bases between the germline ends. This CDR3 has 15 amino acids. The CDR3 reads CASSVQPTSAETQYF. The CDR3 coding sequence is TGTGCCAGCAGCGTACAGCCTACAAGTGCGGAGACCCAGTACTTC.

This chain joins TRBV5-6 and TRBJ1-2; no reliable D call. CDR1 is SGHDT, CDR2 YYEEEE, per germline. The length of the CDR3 is 14 residues. V was pared by 4 bases and J by 1 base, with 11 bases between. The CDR3 loop reads CASSVKGNNYGYTF. The CDR3, as DNA: TGTGCCAGCAGCGTGAAGGGAAATAACTATGGCTACACCTTC.

The rearrangement links TRBV4-1 to TRBJ2-7; D unresolved. CDR1 is MGHRA, CDR2 YSYEKL, per germline. With 4 bases removed from V and 2 bases from J, the gap between germline ends came to 15 bases. CDR3 length equals 15 residues. The CDR3 region is CASSPFHRRPYEQYF. In DNA, the CDR3 is TGCGCCAGCAGCCCATTCCACAGACGGCCCTACGAGCAGTACTTC.